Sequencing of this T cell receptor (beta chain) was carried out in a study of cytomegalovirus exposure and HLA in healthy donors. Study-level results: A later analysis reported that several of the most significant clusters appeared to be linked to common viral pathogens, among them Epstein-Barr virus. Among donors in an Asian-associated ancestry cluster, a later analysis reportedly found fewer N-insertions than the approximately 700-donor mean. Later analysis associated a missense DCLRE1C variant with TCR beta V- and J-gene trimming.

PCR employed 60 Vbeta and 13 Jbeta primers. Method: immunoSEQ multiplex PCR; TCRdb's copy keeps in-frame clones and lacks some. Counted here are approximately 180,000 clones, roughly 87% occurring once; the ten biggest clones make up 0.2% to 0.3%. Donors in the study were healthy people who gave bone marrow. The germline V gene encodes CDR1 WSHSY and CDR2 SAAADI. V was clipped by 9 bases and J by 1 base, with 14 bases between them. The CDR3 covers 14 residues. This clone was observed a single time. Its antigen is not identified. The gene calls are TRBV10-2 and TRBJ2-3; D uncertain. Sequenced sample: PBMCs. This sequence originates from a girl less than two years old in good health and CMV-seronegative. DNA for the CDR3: TGCGCCAGTGACCCCGGGTCCGGCACAGATACGCAGTATTTT. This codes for CASDPGSGTDTQYF.